Included here is one T cell receptor (beta chain) sequence, with context. What it recognizes is unknown. CDR3 length: 13 residues. Germline values: CDR1 GTSNPN, CDR2 SVGIG (reference sequence). The germline V and J ends were trimmed by 2 bases and 1 base, with 8 bases remaining between them. The data were taken from a study of T-cell memory formation after mild COVID-19. TCRdb reprocessed the 5' RACE reads via MiXCR and lists one record per CDR3 protein. Of roughly 380,000 distinct CDR3 sequences detected, under 30% appear once; the ten largest clones hold about 14%. Overall study findings and caveats: Whereas later expanders leaned CD4+, clones contracting day 15 to 85 showed a balanced CD4/CD8 makeup.

This receptor was identified in an adult woman who had mild COVID-19 (a few samples of this study predate the infection). Cell type and time point are not known. The sample consisted of PBMCs or a T cell subset sorted from them (not recorded which). This chain uses TRBV30 with TRBJ1-1; perhaps TRBD1 as D (5 bases). CDR3 sequence reads: CAWSRGRNTEAFF. DNA for the CDR3: TGTGCCTGGAGTAGGGGCCGGAACACTGAAGCTTTCTTT.